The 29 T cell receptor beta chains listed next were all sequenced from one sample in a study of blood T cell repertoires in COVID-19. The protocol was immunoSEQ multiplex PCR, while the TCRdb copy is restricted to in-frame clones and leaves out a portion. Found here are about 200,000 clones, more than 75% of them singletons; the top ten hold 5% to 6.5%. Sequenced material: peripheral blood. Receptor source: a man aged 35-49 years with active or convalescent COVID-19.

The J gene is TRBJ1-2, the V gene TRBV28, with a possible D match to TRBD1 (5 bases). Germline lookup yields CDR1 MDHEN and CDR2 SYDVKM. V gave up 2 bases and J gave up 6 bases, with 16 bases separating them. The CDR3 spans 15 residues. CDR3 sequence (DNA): TGTGCCAGCAGTTTAGTCGCGGGGTGGGGGAATGGCTACACCTTC. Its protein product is CASSLVAGWGNGYTF.

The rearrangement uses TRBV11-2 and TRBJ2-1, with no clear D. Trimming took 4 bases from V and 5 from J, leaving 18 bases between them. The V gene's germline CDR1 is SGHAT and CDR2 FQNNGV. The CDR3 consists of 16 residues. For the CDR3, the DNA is TGTGCCAGCAGCTCCCCTTGGTCGGTGGAGAACAATGAGCAGTTCTTC. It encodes CASSSPWSVENNEQFF. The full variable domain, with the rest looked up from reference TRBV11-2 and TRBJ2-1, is EAGVAQSPRYKIIEKRQSVAFWCNPISGHATLYWYQQILGQGPKLLIQFQNNGVVDDSQLPKDRFSAERLKGVDSTLKIQPAKLEDSAVYLCASSSPWSVENNEQFFGPGTRLTVL.

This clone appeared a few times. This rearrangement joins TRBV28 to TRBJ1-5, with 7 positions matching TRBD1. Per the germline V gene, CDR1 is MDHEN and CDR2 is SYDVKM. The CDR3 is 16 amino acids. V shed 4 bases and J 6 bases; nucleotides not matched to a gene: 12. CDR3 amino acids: CASSSLGAGGGQPQHF. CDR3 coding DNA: TGTGCCAGCAGTTCCCTCGGGGCAGGGGGAGGTCAGCCCCAGCATTTT.

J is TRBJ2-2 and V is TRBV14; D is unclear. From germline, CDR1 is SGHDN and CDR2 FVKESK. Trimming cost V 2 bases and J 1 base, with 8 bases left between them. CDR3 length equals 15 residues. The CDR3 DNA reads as TGTGCCAGCAGCCAATCGCTAGGGAACACCGGGGAGCTGTTTTTT. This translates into CASSQSLGNTGELFF.

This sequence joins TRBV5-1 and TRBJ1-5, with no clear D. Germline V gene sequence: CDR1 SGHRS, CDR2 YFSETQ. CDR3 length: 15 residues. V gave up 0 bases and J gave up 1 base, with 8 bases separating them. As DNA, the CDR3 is TGCGCCAGCAGCTTGGCGGGGAAGAGCAATCAGCCCCAGCATTTT. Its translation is CASSLAGKSNQPQHF.

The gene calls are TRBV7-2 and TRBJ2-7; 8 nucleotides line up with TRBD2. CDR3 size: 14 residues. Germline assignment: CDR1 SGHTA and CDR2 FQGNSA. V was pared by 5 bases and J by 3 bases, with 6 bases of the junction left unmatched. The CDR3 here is CASSTRGLGYEQYF. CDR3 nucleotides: TGTGCCAGCAGCACCCGGGGACTAGGCTACGAGCAGTACTTC.

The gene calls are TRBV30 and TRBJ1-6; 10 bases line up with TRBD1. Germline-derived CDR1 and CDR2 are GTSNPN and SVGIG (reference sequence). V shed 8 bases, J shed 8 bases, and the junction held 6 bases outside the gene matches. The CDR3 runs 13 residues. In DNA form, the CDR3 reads TGTGCCAGAGGGACAGGGGCCCATTCACCCCTCCACTTT. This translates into CARGTGAHSPLHF.

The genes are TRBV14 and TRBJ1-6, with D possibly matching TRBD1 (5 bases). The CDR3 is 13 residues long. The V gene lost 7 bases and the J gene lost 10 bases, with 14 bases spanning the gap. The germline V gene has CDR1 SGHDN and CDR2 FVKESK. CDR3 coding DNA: TGTGCCAGCAAGGAACAGGTAAGATCACCCCTCCACTTT. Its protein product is CASKEQVRSPLHF.

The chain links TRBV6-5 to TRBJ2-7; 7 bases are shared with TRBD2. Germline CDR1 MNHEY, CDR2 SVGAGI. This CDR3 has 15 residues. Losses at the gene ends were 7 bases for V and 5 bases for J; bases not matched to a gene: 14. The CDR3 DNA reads TGTGCCAGCACCCCCCCCGGGACTACCAGGGACGAGCAGTACTTC. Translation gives CASTPPGTTRDEQYF.

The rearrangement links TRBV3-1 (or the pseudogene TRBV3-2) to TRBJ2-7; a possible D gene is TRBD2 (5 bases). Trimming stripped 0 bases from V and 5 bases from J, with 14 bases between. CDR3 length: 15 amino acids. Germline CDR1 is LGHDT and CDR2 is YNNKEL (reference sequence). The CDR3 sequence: CASSQDGRASHEQYF. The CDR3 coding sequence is TGTGCCAGCAGCCAAGACGGGCGGGCCTCTCACGAGCAGTACTTC.

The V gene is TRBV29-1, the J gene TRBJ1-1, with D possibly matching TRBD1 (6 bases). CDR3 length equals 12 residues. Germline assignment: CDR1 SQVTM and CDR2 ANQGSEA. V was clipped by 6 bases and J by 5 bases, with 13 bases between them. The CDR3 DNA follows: TGCAGCGTCAGGGGTTCTTTTACTGAAGCTTTCTTT. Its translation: CSVRGSFTEAFF.

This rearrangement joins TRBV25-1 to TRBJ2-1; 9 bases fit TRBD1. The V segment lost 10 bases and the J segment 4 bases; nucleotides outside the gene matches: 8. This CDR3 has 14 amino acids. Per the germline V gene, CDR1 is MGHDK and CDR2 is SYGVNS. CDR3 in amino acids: CATLDRGTYNEQFF. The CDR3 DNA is TGTGCCACCTTAGACAGGGGGACTTACAATGAGCAGTTCTTC. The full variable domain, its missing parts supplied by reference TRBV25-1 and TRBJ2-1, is EADIYQTPRYLVIGTGKKITLECSQTMGHDKMYWYQQDPGMELHLIHYSYGVNSTEKGDLSSESTVSRIRTEHFPLTLESARPSHTSQYLCATLDRGTYNEQFFGPGTRLTVL.

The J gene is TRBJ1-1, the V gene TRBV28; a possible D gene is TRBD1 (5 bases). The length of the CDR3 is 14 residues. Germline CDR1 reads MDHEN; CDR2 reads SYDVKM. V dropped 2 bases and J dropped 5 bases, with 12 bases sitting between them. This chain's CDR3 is CASSLHRLRTEAFF. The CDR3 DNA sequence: TGTGCCAGCAGTTTACACAGGCTAAGGACTGAAGCTTTCTTT.

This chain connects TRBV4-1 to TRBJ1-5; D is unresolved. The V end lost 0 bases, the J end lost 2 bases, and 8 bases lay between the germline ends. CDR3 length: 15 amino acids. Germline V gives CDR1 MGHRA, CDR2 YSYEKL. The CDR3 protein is CASSQEIHGNQPQHF. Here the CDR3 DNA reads TGCGCCAGCAGCCAAGAAATACACGGCAATCAGCCCCAGCATTTT.

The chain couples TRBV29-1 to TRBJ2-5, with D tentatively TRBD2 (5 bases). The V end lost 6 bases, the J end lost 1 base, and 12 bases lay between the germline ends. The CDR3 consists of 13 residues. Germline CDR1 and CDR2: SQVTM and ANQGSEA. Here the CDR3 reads CSVGAGLQETQYF. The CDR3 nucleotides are TGCAGCGTCGGAGCCGGACTCCAAGAGACCCAGTACTTC.

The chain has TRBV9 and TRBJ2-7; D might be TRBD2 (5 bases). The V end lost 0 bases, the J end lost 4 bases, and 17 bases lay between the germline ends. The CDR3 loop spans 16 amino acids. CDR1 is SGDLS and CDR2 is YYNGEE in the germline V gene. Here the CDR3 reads CASSVALAGSPYEQYF. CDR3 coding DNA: TGTGCCAGCAGCGTAGCTCTTGCGGGCTCACCTTACGAGCAGTACTTC. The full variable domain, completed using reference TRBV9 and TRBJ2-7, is DSGVTQTPKHLITATGQRVTLRCSPRSGDLSVYWYQQSLDQGLQFLIQYYNGEERAKGNILERFSAQQFPDLHSELNLSSLELGDSALYFCASSVALAGSPYEQYFGPGTRLTVT.

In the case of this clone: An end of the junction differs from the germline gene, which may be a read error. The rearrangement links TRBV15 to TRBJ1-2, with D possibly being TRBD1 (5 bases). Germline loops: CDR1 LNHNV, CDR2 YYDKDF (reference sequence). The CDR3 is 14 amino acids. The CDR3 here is CATSRDLFAAMGLF. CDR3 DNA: TGTGCCACCAGCAGAGATCTTTTCGCAGCTATGGGGCTCTTC.

In DNA form, the CDR3 reads TGTGCCAGCAGTCTTGGACAGGGGAGGACAGATACGCAGTATTTT. Its protein is CASSLGQGRTDTQYF. V is TRBV28 and J is TRBJ2-3; 9 nucleotides align to TRBD1. The CDR3 length is 15 residues. CDR1 MDHEN and CDR2 SYDVKM come from the germline V gene. Germline trimming cut 5 bases from V and 3 bases from J; bases unmatched to any gene: 6.

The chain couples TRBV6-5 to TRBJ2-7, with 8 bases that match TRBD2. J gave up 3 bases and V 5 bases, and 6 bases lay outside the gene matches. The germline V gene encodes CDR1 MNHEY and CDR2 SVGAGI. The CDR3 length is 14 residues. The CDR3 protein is CASSTTGTSYEQYF. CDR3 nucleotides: TGTGCCAGCAGTACAACCGGGACTAGCTACGAGCAGTACTTC.

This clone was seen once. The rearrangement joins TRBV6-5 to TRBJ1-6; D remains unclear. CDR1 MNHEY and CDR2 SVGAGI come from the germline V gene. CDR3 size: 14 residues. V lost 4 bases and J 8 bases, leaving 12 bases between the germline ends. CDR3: CASSLVGTDSPLHF. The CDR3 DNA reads TGTGCCAGCAGTTTGGTGGGCACGGATTCACCCCTCCACTTT.

The CDR3 is CASSLSGTSTDTQYF. As DNA, the CDR3 is TGTGCCAGCAGCCTGAGCGGGACCAGCACAGATACGCAGTATTTT. This chain uses TRBV11-2 with TRBJ2-3, with 7 bases lining up with TRBD2. Germline V gene sequence: CDR1 SGHAT, CDR2 FQNNGV. Trimming removed 5 bases from V and 0 bases from J; junction bases left unmatched: 5. The CDR3 sequence is 15 residues long.

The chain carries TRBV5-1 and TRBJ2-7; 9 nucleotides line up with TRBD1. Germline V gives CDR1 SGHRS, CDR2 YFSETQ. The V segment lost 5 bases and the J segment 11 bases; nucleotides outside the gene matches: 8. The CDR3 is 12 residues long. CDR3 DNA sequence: TGCGCCAGCAGAGGGACAGGGTTACCGGAGTACTTC. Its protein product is CASRGTGLPEYF.

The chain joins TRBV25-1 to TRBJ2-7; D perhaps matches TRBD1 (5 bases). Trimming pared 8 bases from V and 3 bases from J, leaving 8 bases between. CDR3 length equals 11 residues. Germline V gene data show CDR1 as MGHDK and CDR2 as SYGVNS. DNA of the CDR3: TGTGCCAGCGGAGACAGCTACGAGCAGTACTTC. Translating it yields CASGDSYEQYF.

CDR3 loop: CASSWRGEQYF. The CDR3 region has the DNA TGTGCCAGTAGTTGGAGGGGCGAGCAGTACTTC. This chain uses TRBV19 with TRBJ2-7; TRBD2 is a possible D gene (6 bases). Trimming stripped 5 bases from V and 6 bases from J, with 8 bases between. This CDR3 contains 11 residues. CDR1 and CDR2 from the germline V gene are LNHDA and SQIVND (reference sequence).

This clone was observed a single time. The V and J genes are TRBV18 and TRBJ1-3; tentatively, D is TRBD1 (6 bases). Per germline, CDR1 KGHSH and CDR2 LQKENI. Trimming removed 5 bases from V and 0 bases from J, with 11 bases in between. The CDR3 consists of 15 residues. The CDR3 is CASSSSDSSGNTIYF. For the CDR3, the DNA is TGTGCCAGCTCATCCTCGGACAGCTCTGGAAACACCATATATTTT. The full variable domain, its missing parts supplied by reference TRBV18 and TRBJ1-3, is NAGVMQNPRHLVRRRGQEARLRCSPMKGHSHVYWYRQLPEEGLKFMVYLQKENIIDESGMPKERFSAEFPKEGPSILRIQQVVRGDSAAYFCASSSSDSSGNTIYFGEGSWLTVV.

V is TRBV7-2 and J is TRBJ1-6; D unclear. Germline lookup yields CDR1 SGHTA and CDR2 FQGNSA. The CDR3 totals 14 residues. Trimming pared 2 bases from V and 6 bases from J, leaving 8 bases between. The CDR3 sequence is CASSLSHGNSPLHF. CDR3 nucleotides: TGTGCCAGCAGCTTATCCCACGGTAATTCACCCCTCCACTTT. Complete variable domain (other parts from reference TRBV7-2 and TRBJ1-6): GAGVSQSPSNKVTEKGKDVELRCDPISGHTALYWYRQSLGQGLEFLIYFQGNSAPDKSGLPSDRFSAERTGGSVSTLTIQRTQQEDSAVYLCASSLSHGNSPLHFGNGTRLTVT.

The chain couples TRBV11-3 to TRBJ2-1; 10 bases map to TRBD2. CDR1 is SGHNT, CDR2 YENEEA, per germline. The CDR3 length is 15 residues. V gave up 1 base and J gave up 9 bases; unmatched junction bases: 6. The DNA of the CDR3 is TGTGCCAGCAGCTTAGGGCTAGCGGGAGTGGCTGAGCAGTTCTTC. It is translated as CASSLGLAGVAEQFF.

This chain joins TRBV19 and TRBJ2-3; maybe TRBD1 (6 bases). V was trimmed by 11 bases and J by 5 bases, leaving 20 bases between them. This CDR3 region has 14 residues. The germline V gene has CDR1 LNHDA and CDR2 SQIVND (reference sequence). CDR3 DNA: TGTGCCTCACGTAACAGGGAAAGGGGAGATACGCAGTATTTT. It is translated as CASRNRERGDTQYF.

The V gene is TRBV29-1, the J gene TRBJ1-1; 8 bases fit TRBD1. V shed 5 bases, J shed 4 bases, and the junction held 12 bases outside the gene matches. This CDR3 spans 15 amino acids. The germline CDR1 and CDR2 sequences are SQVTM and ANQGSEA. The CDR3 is CSVRNTQGVVTEAFF. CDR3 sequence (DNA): TGCAGCGTTCGGAACACACAGGGGGTCGTCACTGAAGCTTTCTTT.